The subject of this entry is one T cell receptor beta chain. Its antigen remains unidentified. The sample comes from a study of monozygotic twins with inflammatory bowel disease. Study-level results: TCRbeta diversity (inverse Simpson) was lower in IBD patients than in healthy co-twins.

3,000 to 4,500 ng of total RNA went into each TCR library. Each sample's cDNA came from eight separate reactions. Researchers put TCRalpha and TCRbeta cDNA through two nested PCRs lasting about 17 and 10 cycles. TCRdb re-called the 5' RACE reads; every CDR3 protein appears as one record, without DNA. The table lists around 40,000 distinct CDR3 sequences, with approximately 5.8% in the top ten. The germline gives CDR1 SGHRS, CDR2 YFSETQ. CDR3 length: 15 amino acids. This TCR was recovered from a human donor with ulcerative colitis or Crohn's disease, or a healthy co-twin of an affected twin (not recorded which). Sequenced: blood. V usage is TRBV5-1 and J usage is TRBJ2-7; TCRdb's D gene call, TRBD1, goes unchecked for lack of DNA. The CDR3 spells CASSLGGSRDYEQYF.